Only a few counts were recorded for the clone carrying this T cell receptor (beta chain). The antigen is undetermined. V lost 4 bases, J lost 1 base, and 20 bases lay in between. This CDR3 has 18 amino acids. CDR1 is SGHTA and CDR2 is FQGNSA in the germline V gene. This sample is part of a study of T cell repertoires in cytomegalovirus infection. Study-wide results and caveats: The ex vivo response showed dominance by HLA-C-restricted CMV-specific TCR beta clonotypes.

TCRdb analysed the reads with MiXCR anew, one entry per CDR3 protein. The table records 550,000 to 700,000 distinct CDR3 sequences, over 35% of them present only once. The starting material was cultured PBMCs, obtained from culture after CMV antigen stimulation. J is TRBJ1-5 and V is TRBV7-2; weak D call: TRBD1 (5 bases). The receptor was isolated from a human donor in good health (CMV status not recorded). Some clones in this sample may be carry-over from other donors' samples. CDR3 loop: CASSSVPKWGDSNQPQHF. In DNA form, the CDR3 reads TGTGCCAGCAGCTCCGTACCTAAATGGGGGGACAGCAATCAGCCCCAGCATTTT.